This entry lists 29 T cell receptor beta chains sequenced from one sample in a study of blood T cell repertoires in COVID-19. TCRdb's copy holds only in-frame clones and misses some; the assay was immunoSEQ multiplex PCR. This repertoire shows roughly 100,000 clones, over 70% found once; its top ten account for 10% to 15%. Source material: peripheral blood. These receptors came from a human donor in a cohort sampled during active or convalescent COVID-19.

This clone was detected once. The chain recombines TRBV28 with TRBJ2-3; 7 bases match TRBD1. The CDR3 length is 15 residues. Germline V gene data show CDR1 as MDHEN and CDR2 as SYDVKM. The J segment lost 5 bases and the V segment lost 6 bases, leaving 11 bases of the junction unmatched. The CDR3 region has the DNA TGTGCCAGCAGATCCGGGACAGCGGAAATAGATACGCAGTATTTT. Encoded protein: CASRSGTAEIDTQYF.

This clone has at least ten counts. The chain links TRBV4-3 to TRBJ2-7; maybe TRBD2 (5 bases). Per germline, CDR1 LGHNA and CDR2 YSLEER. V was cut by 0 bases and J by 5 bases, with 14 bases left in between. This CDR3 is built from 15 residues. The CDR3 DNA sequence: TGCGCCAGCAGCCAAGACGGGAATCGGATAAACGAGCAGTACTTC. This encodes CASSQDGNRINEQYF.

The V call is TRBV11-2, the J call TRBJ1-5; tentative D call: TRBD1 (5 bases). The germline V gene has CDR1 SGHAT and CDR2 FQNNGV. The CDR3 has 13 residues. Trimming cost V 5 bases and J 5 bases, with 10 bases left between them. DNA for the CDR3: TGTGCCAGCAGCCAAGGGGTGCATCAGCCCCAGCATTTT. Protein product: CASSQGVHQPQHF.

V and J are TRBV7-3 and TRBJ1-1; no reliable D call. The germline CDR1 and CDR2 sequences are SGHTA and FQGTGA. With 2 bases removed from V and 4 bases from J, the gap between germline ends came to 8 bases. The CDR3 extends over 13 amino acids. CDR3 coding DNA: TGTGCCAGCAGCTTAGGACTTCGCACTGAAGCTTTCTTT. Residues: CASSLGLRTEAFF.

This chain connects TRBV14 to TRBJ1-2; D unclear. Germline CDR1 SGHDN, CDR2 FVKESK. This CDR3 is 15 amino acids long. V shed 4 bases and J shed 0 bases, with 12 bases lying between them. For the CDR3, the DNA is TGTGCCAGCAGCCCCACAGTACGAGCTAACTATGGCTACACCTTC. Translating it yields CASSPTVRANYGYTF. Using reference TRBV14 and TRBJ1-2 for the parts outside the CDR3, the full variable domain is EAGVTQFPSHSVIEKGQTVTLRCDPISGHDNLYWYRRVMGKEIKFLLHFVKESKQDESGMPNNRFLAERTGGTYSTLKVQPAELEDSGVYFCASSPTVRANYGYTFGSGTRLTVV.

This clone was detected only once. This chain connects TRBV6-5 to TRBJ2-1, with D possibly TRBD2 on 6 matching bases. V was cut by 5 bases and J by 8 bases, with 7 bases left in between. The CDR3 covers 11 residues. Germline values: CDR1 MNHEY, CDR2 SVGAGI. This CDR3 is CASSRRDEQFF. CDR3 DNA: TGTGCCAGCAGTCGGAGGGATGAGCAGTTCTTC.

This clone was counted only a few times. CDR3 protein: CASSNQGARNEQYF. The DNA of the CDR3 is TGTGCCAGTAGTAATCAGGGGGCTCGGAACGAGCAGTACTTC. The chain combines TRBV19 with TRBJ2-7; 8 nucleotides align to TRBD1. V shed 4 bases and J 5 bases; nucleotides not matched to a gene: 7. Germline lookup yields CDR1 LNHDA and CDR2 SQIVND (reference sequence). The CDR3 is 14 amino acids.

Only one count was recorded for this clone. DNA of the CDR3: TGTGCCAGCAGCTTAGATGGGTCGTCGGGGAGGGAGCAGTACTTC. It specifies CASSLDGSSGREQYF. The chain couples TRBV11-2 to TRBJ2-7; a weak D match, TRBD2 (6 bases). The length of the CDR3 is 15 residues. V was trimmed by 0 bases and J by 7 bases, leaving 16 bases between them. CDR1 and CDR2 from the germline V gene are SGHAT and FQNNGV.

The gene calls are TRBV3-1 (or the pseudogene TRBV3-2) and TRBJ2-1; TRBD2 matches 11 bases. Trimming took 5 bases from V and 7 from J; bases not matched to a gene: 4. Per germline, CDR1 LGHDT and CDR2 YNNKEL (reference sequence). The CDR3 runs to 14 residues. The CDR3 reads CASSIAGGQNEQFF. CDR3 nucleotide sequence: TGTGCCAGCAGCATAGCGGGGGGGCAGAATGAGCAGTTCTTC.

This rearrangement joins TRBV2 to TRBJ1-1, with 10 nucleotides matching TRBD1. The V gene's germline CDR1 is SNHLY and CDR2 FYNNEI. J gave up 3 bases and V 1 base, and 2 bases lay outside the gene matches. There are 15 residues in the CDR3. CDR3 bases: TGTGCCAGCAGTGAAGTGGGGACAGGGGACACTGAAGCTTTCTTT. Residues: CASSEVGTGDTEAFF.

The gene calls are TRBV4-2 and TRBJ1-2, with D possibly being TRBD1 (6 bases). Germline CDR1 and CDR2: LGHNA and YNFKEQ. This CDR3 region has 14 residues. Trimming pared 5 bases from V and 3 bases from J, leaving 13 bases between. CDR3 nucleotides: TGTGCCAGCAGCGACCTAGGGGGTGACTATGGCTACACCTTC. This sequence encodes CASSDLGGDYGYTF.

This rearrangement joins TRBV19 to TRBJ1-1; D is ambiguous. Germline V gene sequence: CDR1 LNHDA, CDR2 SQIVND (reference sequence). This CDR3 region has 14 residues. Deletions cut 3 bases from V and 0 bases from J, with 8 bases between. The DNA of the CDR3 is TGTGCCAGTAGTATCATGCAGATGAACACTGAAGCTTTCTTT. This gives the protein CASSIMQMNTEAFF.

This sequence joins TRBV7-9 and TRBJ1-5; no definite D call. Germline-derived CDR1 and CDR2 are SEHNR and FQNEAQ (reference sequence). CDR3 size: 15 residues. V gave up 2 bases and J gave up 1 base, with 9 bases separating them. Here the CDR3 reads CASSLSEGSNQPQHF. In DNA form, the CDR3 reads TGTGCCAGCAGCTTATCGGAGGGAAGCAATCAGCCCCAGCATTTT.

The chain has TRBV24-1 and TRBJ2-3; 7 bases agree with TRBD1. V lost 6 bases and J lost 4; bases outside the gene matches: 9. CDR1 KGHDR and CDR2 SFDVKD come from the germline V gene. CDR3 length equals 15 residues. The CDR3 nucleotides read TGTGCCACCAGTCGACGACAGGGTGAGTCAGATACGCAGTATTTT. Amino acid sequence: CATSRRQGESDTQYF.

This chain connects TRBV27 to TRBJ2-3, with a tentative D call TRBD2 (5 bases). The V gene's germline CDR1 is MNHEY and CDR2 SMNVEV (reference sequence). The CDR3 is 12 residues long. Deletions cut 5 bases from V and 4 bases from J, with 7 bases between. The CDR3 spells CASSMRADTQYF. The CDR3 region has the DNA TGTGCCAGCAGTATGAGGGCAGATACGCAGTATTTT.

V is TRBV4-3 and J is TRBJ1-2, with D unclear. Germline V gene sequence: CDR1 LGHNA, CDR2 YSLEER. V was clipped by 3 bases and J by 8 bases, with 22 bases between them. This CDR3 is built from 16 residues. Written as DNA, the CDR3 is TGCGCCAGCAGCCAGTACGCGGTGCCTGGATCTGGCGGCTACACCTTC. Amino acid sequence: CASSQYAVPGSGGYTF.

The gene calls are TRBV5-5 and TRBJ1-1; TRBD1 aligns across 10 bases. V gave up 2 bases and J gave up 0 bases; unmatched junction bases: 10. The germline V gene has CDR1 SGHKS and CDR2 YYEKEE (reference sequence). The CDR3 has 18 residues. In DNA form, the CDR3 reads TGTGCCAGCAGCTTTAAAGCCGGGACAGGGGTTTTGAACACTGAAGCTTTCTTT. This translates into CASSFKAGTGVLNTEAFF.

The chain has TRBV7-9 and TRBJ2-7; 13 positions match TRBD2. V gave up 4 bases and J gave up 0 bases; unmatched junction bases: 12. Per germline, CDR1 SEHNR and CDR2 FQNEAQ (reference sequence). This CDR3 is built from 19 residues. Written as DNA, the CDR3 is TGTGCCAGCAGCTCGCCACCGGGACTAGCGGGGTGGTTCTCCTACGAGCAGTACTTC. Translated, it gives CASSSPPGLAGWFSYEQYF.

The CDR3 sequence is CASSGGGNEKLFF. DNA of the CDR3: TGTGCCAGCTCAGGGGGCGGGAATGAAAAACTGTTTTTT. The chain has TRBV19 and TRBJ1-4, with TRBD1 identical over 8 bases. CDR3 length: 13 residues. V lost 9 bases, J lost 5 bases, and 5 bases stayed unmatched. Per germline, CDR1 LNHDA and CDR2 SQIVND (reference sequence). Supplemented by reference TRBV19 and TRBJ1-4, the full variable domain reads DGGITQSPKYLFRKEGQNVTLSCEQNLNHDAMYWYRQDPGQGLRLIYYSQIVNDFQKGDIAEGYSVSREKKESFPLTVTSAQKNPTAFYLCASSGGGNEKLFFGSGTQLSVL.

This rearrangement joins TRBV6-5 to TRBJ1-3; unclear D gene. Germline V CDR1 and CDR2: MNHEY, SVGAGI. Trimming took 5 bases from V and 0 from J, leaving 8 bases between them. CDR3 length: 14 residues. The chain's CDR3 is CASSPRRSGNTIYF. As DNA, the CDR3 is TGTGCCAGCAGTCCCCGTCGCTCTGGAAACACCATATATTTT.

This clone has a single count. The chain combines TRBV4-2 with TRBJ2-6; tentative D call: TRBD1 (6 bases). Germline V gene lookup returns CDR1 LGHNA and CDR2 YNFKEQ. CDR3 length equals 16 residues. Trimming removed 1 base from V and 2 bases from J, with 9 bases in between. The CDR3 region has the DNA TGTGCCAGCAGCCAAGCCACAGGGACTGGGGCCAACGTCCTGACTTTC. Translating gives CASSQATGTGANVLTF.

This sequence joins TRBV24-1 and TRBJ2-5; maybe TRBD2 (6 bases). Trimming pared 4 bases from V and 2 bases from J, leaving 10 bases between. Germline assignment: CDR1 KGHDR and CDR2 SFDVKD. The CDR3 has 14 amino acids. The chain's CDR3 is CATSDSGLQETQYF. CDR3 sequence (DNA): TGTGCCACCAGTGACTCCGGACTACAAGAGACCCAGTACTTC.

This chain links TRBV11-2 with TRBJ1-1; TRBD1 matches 7 bases. V shed 0 bases, J shed 3 bases, and the junction held 10 bases outside the gene matches. The CDR3 totals 17 residues. Germline loops: CDR1 SGHAT, CDR2 FQNNGV. CDR3 bases: TGTGCCAGCAGCTTAGACCCGCCAGGGGGAAAGGACACTGAAGCTTTCTTT. Protein product: CASSLDPPGGKDTEAFF.

The chain recombines TRBV11-1 with TRBJ1-5, with D possibly being TRBD1 (6 bases). The CDR3 runs 15 residues. Germline V gene sequence: CDR1 SGHAT, CDR2 FQDESV (reference sequence). V was pared by 4 bases and J by 4 bases, with 14 bases between. CDR3 loop: CASSWTGQPNQPQHF. DNA of the CDR3: TGTGCCAGCAGCTGGACCGGACAGCCAAATCAGCCCCAGCATTTT.

V usage is TRBV5-3 and J usage is TRBJ1-1; possibly TRBD1 for D (6 bases). TRBV5-3 falls under the ORF class, with uncertain function. This CDR3 contains 13 residues. Between the trimmed V and J ends, which lost 4 bases and 6 bases, there was a span of 13 bases. The DNA of the CDR3 is TGTGCCAGAAGCCCCGGACAGAGCCCTGAAGCTTTCTTT. Amino acids: CARSPGQSPEAFF.

The rearrangement joins TRBV13 to TRBJ2-3; 10 bases are shared with TRBD1. The CDR3 consists of 14 residues. The germline V gene encodes CDR1 PRHDT and CDR2 FYEKMQ (reference sequence). Losses at the gene ends were 5 bases for V and 4 bases for J; bases not matched to a gene: 3. In DNA, the CDR3 is TGTGCCAGCAGCCCCGGGACAGGGGCAGATACGCAGTATTTT. Its translation: CASSPGTGADTQYF.

This sequence joins TRBV5-6 and TRBJ1-2; D is undetermined. Trimming removed 4 bases from V and 5 bases from J, with 15 bases in between. The CDR3 loop spans 14 amino acids. Germline V CDR1 and CDR2: SGHDT, YYEEEE. CDR3 sequence: CASSRSRGLYGYTF. In nucleotides, the CDR3 is TGTGCCAGCAGCCGGAGTCGGGGATTATATGGCTACACCTTC.

The rearrangement joins TRBV24-1 to TRBJ1-2; 7 nucleotides agree with TRBD1. The length of the CDR3 is 16 residues. CDR1 is KGHDR, CDR2 SFDVKD, per germline. Trimming at V came to 3 bases and at J to 8 bases, leaving 14 bases not matched to a gene. CDR3 DNA: TGTGCCACCAGTGATCGAGTCACCAGGGGGGCGCGGGGCTACACCTTC. This codes for CATSDRVTRGARGYTF.

The chain recombines TRBV10-2 with TRBJ1-2; 8 bases fit TRBD1. CDR1 is WSHSY, CDR2 SAAADI, per germline. The CDR3 contains 13 residues. Germline trimming cut 4 bases from V and 2 bases from J; bases unmatched to any gene: 0. CDR3 protein: CASSGTGNYGYTF. The CDR3 DNA reads as TGCGCCAGCAGTGGGACAGGGAACTATGGCTACACCTTC.